This T cell receptor beta chain was sequenced for a study of regulatory T cells in long-lasting Graves disease. Overall study results and limits: Exclusively peripheral blood, rather than thyroid tissue, was studied.

This clonotype has a single count. The antigen is not known. One junction end does not reproduce the germline sequence, and a read error may be involved. Libraries of TCR beta came from iRepertoire HTBI primers plus Arm-PCR of CDR3 regions. One entry per CDR3 protein, called by TCRdb with MiXCR from the multiplex PCR reads. This sample has over 300,000 distinct CDR3 sequences, with 20% found just once. Time point meaning: persistent/refractory GD, antithyroid drugs over 5 years with positive TRAb. With RNA extracted from PBMCs as input, the TCR library was made. The TCR originated in a female donor with Graves disease. The sequences come from peripheral blood mononuclear cells (PBMCs), collected when the disease was refractory, from a patient treated with antithyroid drugs.

In DNA form, the CDR3 reads TGTGCCAGCCGTTACGGAGAGACCCAGTACTTC. This codes for CASRYGETQYF. The gene calls are TRBV6-5 and TRBJ2-5, with D hard to call. Germline values: CDR1 MNHEY, CDR2 SVGAGI. The CDR3 length is 11 residues.